Listed below are T cell receptor beta chains from one sample, sequenced in a study of T cell responses to AZD1222 COVID-19 vaccine. Some clones are missing from TCRdb's copy, which holds only in-frame ones; the method was immunoSEQ multiplex PCR. The table shows more than 150,000 clones, with around 93% occurring only once. The sequencing here drew on peripheral blood, taken on day 0 of AZD1222 vaccination. Receptors originate from an adult in good health. Both conserved end residues are part of each CDR3. A D gene is named only where the DNA matches it firmly. Part of the rows lack a size; the others show once, few, many or a class for expanded clones.

>.|TRBJ1-3|TRBV3-1/TRBV3-2|.
CASGGLSGNTIYF
TGTGCCAGCGGGGGACTAAGTGGAAACACCATATATTTT
>.|TRBJ2-7|TRBV11-1|.
CASTQTGQSSEQYF
TGTGCCAGCACCCAGACGGGTCAGTCCTCCGAGCAGTACTTC
>.|TRBJ2-3|TRBV9|.
CASSAITDTQYF
TGTGCCAGCAGCGCCATAACAGATACGCAGTATTTT
>.|TRBJ2-5|TRBV28|TRBD2
CASSRLSGVGETQYF
TGTGCCAGCAGTCGCCTGAGCGGGGTCGGAGAGACCCAGTACTTC
>.|TRBJ2-7|TRBV5-1|.
CASNGGTYEQYF
TGCGCCAGCAACGGGGGTACCTACGAGCAGTACTTC
>.|TRBJ2-7|TRBV2|.
CASRVGTGYYEQYF
TGTGCCAGCAGGGTCGGGACGGGATACTACGAGCAGTACTTC
>.|TRBJ2-2|TRBV6-5|TRBD2
CASSTSGRAVGELFF
TGTGCCAGCAGCACTAGCGGGAGGGCCGTCGGGGAGCTGTTTTTT
>.|TRBJ1-1|TRBV30|TRBD1
CAWSVGAGGTEAFF
TGTGCCTGGAGTGTGGGGGCAGGGGGCACTGAAGCTTTCTTT
>.|TRBJ2-5|TRBV5-4|TRBD1
CASSLGDRGYQETQYF
TGTGCCAGCAGCTTGGGGGACAGGGGGTACCAAGAGACCCAGTACTTC
>.|TRBJ1-2|TRBV6-1|.
CASSDGTRLSTF
TGTGCCAGCAGTGATGGGACTCGCCTATCCACCTTC
>.|TRBJ2-7|TRBV5-4|.
CASSFGQGVVEQYF
TGTGCCAGCAGCTTCGGCCAGGGAGTCGTCGAGCAGTACTTC
>.|TRBJ2-1|TRBV21-1|.
CASMEVGSFYEQFF
TGTGCCAGCATGGAGGTCGGGAGCTTCTATGAGCAGTTCTTC
>.|TRBJ1-4|TRBV4-1|.
CASSPVGADEKLFF
TGCGCCAGCAGCCCCGTTGGGGCTGACGAAAAACTGTTTTTT
>.|TRBJ2-5|TRBV4-1|TRBD1
CASSHDVDRVQTQYF
TGCGCCAGCAGCCATGATGTAGACAGGGTGCAGACCCAGTACTTC
>.|TRBJ1-2|TRBV3-1/TRBV3-2|.
CASSHKGYGYGYTF
TGTGCCAGCAGCCACAAGGGATACGGCTATGGCTACACCTTC
>.|TRBJ2-3|TRBV2|.
CASSRDPTDTQYF
TGTGCCAGCAGTAGGGACCCCACAGATACGCAGTATTTT
>.|TRBJ2-4|TRBV10-1|.
CASSEAGLGRNIQYF
TGCGCCAGCAGTGAGGCTGGGTTGGGGAGAAACATTCAGTACTTC
>.|TRBJ2-7|TRBV7-2|.
CASSFYSSYEQYF
TGTGCCAGCAGCTTCTACAGCTCCTACGAGCAGTACTTC
>.|TRBJ2-7|TRBV6-5|.
CASAFDREKQYF
TGTGCCAGCGCCTTCGATCGGGAAAAGCAGTACTTC
>.|TRBJ2-3|TRBV10-3|.
CAISESTGGEDTQYF
TGTGCCATCAGTGAGTCGACAGGAGGTGAAGATACGCAGTATTTT
>.|TRBJ2-1|TRBV24-1|.
CATSAPGRNEQFF
TGTGCCACCAGTGCCCCGGGCCGAAATGAGCAGTTCTTC
>.|TRBJ1-1|TRBV11-2|.
CASSFSDGNTEAFF
TGTGCCAGCAGCTTTTCGGACGGAAACACTGAAGCTTTCTTT
>.|TRBJ2-7|TRBV5-5|TRBD1
CASSLSGGYEQYF
TGTGCCAGCAGCTTATCAGGGGGCTACGAGCAGTACTTC
>.|TRBJ1-1|TRBV29-1|.
CSVGLATGRSEAFF
TGCAGCGTTGGCCTAGCAACAGGGAGATCTGAAGCTTTCTTT
>.|TRBJ2-7|TRBV7-2|TRBD1
CASSLGGQGAYEQYF
TGTGCCAGCAGCTTAGGAGGGCAGGGGGCTTACGAGCAGTACTTC
>once|TRBJ2-1|TRBV7-3|TRBD2
CASSSGLAGREQFF
TGTGCCAGCAGCTCGGGACTAGCGGGCCGCGAGCAGTTCTTC
>once|TRBJ1-3|TRBV5-4|TRBD1
CASSLWGTGTGNTIYF
TGTGCCAGCAGCTTATGGGGGACAGGGACTGGAAACACCATATATTTT
>once|TRBJ1-6|TRBV3-1/TRBV3-2|.
CASSHREINNSPLHF
TGTGCCAGCAGCCACCGAGAGATAAATAATTCACCCCTCCACTTT
>.|TRBJ1-3|TRBV5-1|.
CASSREGTSGNTIYF
TGCGCCAGCAGCCGCGAGGGTACTTCTGGAAACACCATATATTTT
>few|TRBJ2-2|TRBV29-1|.
CSVVRSGELFF
TGCAGCGTTGTAAGATCCGGGGAGCTGTTTTTT
>.|TRBJ2-7|TRBV30|TRBD2
CAWASGRGEQYF
TGTGCCTGGGCTAGCGGGAGAGGGGAGCAGTACTTC
>.|TRBJ2-7|TRBV10-3|TRBD2
CAASTSGGGEEQYF
TGTGCCGCTTCGACTAGCGGTGGGGGGGAGGAGCAGTACTTC
>once|TRBJ1-6|TRBV6-5|.
CASSYAASSYNSPLHF
TGTGCCAGCAGTTATGCCGCTAGCTCCTATAATTCACCCCTCCACTTT
>.|TRBJ2-7|TRBV25-1|.
CASSTYTEQYF
TGTGCCAGCTCAACGTACACCGAGCAGTACTTC
>.|TRBJ1-1|TRBV7-3|.
CASQLEGNTEAFF
TGTGCCAGCCAACTGGAGGGGAACACTGAAGCTTTCTTT
>.|TRBJ2-1|TRBV19|.
CASSILGSHEQFF
TGTGCCAGTAGTATATTGGGTTCCCATGAGCAGTTCTTC
>.|TRBJ1-1|TRBV11-2|TRBD1
CASSFDRGHTEAFF
TGTGCCAGCAGCTTCGACAGGGGGCACACTGAAGCTTTCTTT
>.|TRBJ2-1|TRBV12-3/TRBV12-4|.
CASSLLDNEQFF
TGTGCCAGCAGTTTACTAGACAATGAGCAGTTCTTC
>.|TRBJ2-1|TRBV6-6|.
CASSLLGSYNEQFF
TGTGCCAGCAGCCTCCTTGGATCCTACAATGAGCAGTTCTTC
>.|TRBJ1-6|TRBV7-2|.
CASSLMNSPLHF
TGTGCCAGCAGCTTAATGAATTCACCCCTCCACTTT
>many|TRBJ2-1|TRBV28|.
CASGTYNEQFF
TGTGCCTCGGGGACTTACAATGAGCAGTTCTTC
>.|TRBJ1-3|TRBV29-1|.
CSVDTVGGFSGNTIYF
TGCAGCGTTGATACGGTCGGGGGCTTCTCTGGAAACACCATATATTTT
>.|TRBJ1-2|TRBV3-1/TRBV3-2|.
CASSPGNYGYTF
TGTGCCAGCAGCCCGGGAAACTATGGCTACACCTTC
>.|TRBJ1-5|TRBV19|TRBD1
CASSTSETGGEGQPQHF
TGTGCCAGTAGTACCTCGGAAACAGGGGGTGAAGGTCAGCCCCAGCATTTT
>.|TRBJ2-7|TRBV3-1/TRBV3-2|.
CASSQGGYEQYF
TGTGCCAGCAGCCAAGGGGGATACGAGCAGTACTTC
>.|TRBJ2-2|TRBV10-3|.
CAISALAAGGGELFF
TGTGCCATCAGTGCTCTGGCGGCTGGGGGCGGGGAGCTGTTTTTT
>.|TRBJ1-5|TRBV11-2|.
CASSYLNNQPQHF
TGTGCCAGCAGCTACCTTAACAATCAGCCCCAGCATTTT
>.|TRBJ1-1|TRBV6-2/TRBV6-3|.
CASSYDGAGTEAFF
TGTGCCAGCAGTTACGATGGCGCGGGGACTGAAGCTTTCTTT
>once|TRBJ2-5|TRBV18|TRBD2
CATSGTSVQETQYF
TGTGCCACCTCGGGGACTAGCGTCCAAGAGACCCAGTACTTC